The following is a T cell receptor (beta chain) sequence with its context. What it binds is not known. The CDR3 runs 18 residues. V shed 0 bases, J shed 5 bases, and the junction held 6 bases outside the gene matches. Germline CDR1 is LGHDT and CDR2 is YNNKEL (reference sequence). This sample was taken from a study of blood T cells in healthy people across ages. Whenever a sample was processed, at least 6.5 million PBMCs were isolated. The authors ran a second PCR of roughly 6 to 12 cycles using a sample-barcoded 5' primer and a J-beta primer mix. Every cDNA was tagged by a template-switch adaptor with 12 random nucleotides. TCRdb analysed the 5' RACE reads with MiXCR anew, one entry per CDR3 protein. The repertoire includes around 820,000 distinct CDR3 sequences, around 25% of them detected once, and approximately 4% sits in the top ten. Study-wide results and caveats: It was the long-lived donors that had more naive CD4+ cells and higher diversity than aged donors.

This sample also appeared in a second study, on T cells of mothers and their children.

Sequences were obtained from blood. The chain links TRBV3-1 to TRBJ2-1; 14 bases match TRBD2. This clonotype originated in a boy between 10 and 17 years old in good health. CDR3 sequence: CASSQEWGLAGADNEQFF. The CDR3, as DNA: TGTGCCAGCAGCCAAGAATGGGGACTAGCGGGAGCTGACAATGAGCAGTTCTTC.